This TCR beta chain was documented in a study of blood T cell repertoires in COVID-19. About the study: T cells, B-cell-depleted T cells, or PBMCs provided the cDNA or gDNA that served as material.

V gave up 2 bases and J gave up 1 base, with 8 bases separating them. Per germline, CDR1 WSHSY and CDR2 SAAADI. The CDR3 is 15 amino acids. This table comes from immunoSEQ multiplex PCR, and its TCRdb copy is limited to in-frame clones, with some not included. The sample has roughly 340,000 clones, 88% seen once; the top ten hold about 7.3%. While infection was still active, Seattle patients were enrolled and then followed longitudinally. Input material: peripheral blood. The sequence was collected from a woman aged 70-85 years with COVID-19, enrolled during active disease. The chain has TRBV10-2 and TRBJ2-2; D is perhaps TRBD2 (6 bases). CDR3 sequence reads: CASSEIGGNTGELFF. CDR3 nucleotide sequence: TGCGCCAGCAGTGAGATCGGGGGGAACACCGGGGAGCTGTTTTTT.